The 17 T cell receptor beta chains presented below share a single source sample, sequenced in a study of blood T cell repertoires in COVID-19. The method was immunoSEQ multiplex PCR; TCRdb's version includes in-frame clones alone and lacks a portion of them. The sample carries roughly 99,000 clones, about 91% recorded once. Sequencing was performed on peripheral blood. Source of these receptors: a man aged 50 to 60 with active or convalescent COVID-19.

The V and J genes are TRBV5-6 and TRBJ2-7, with 12 nucleotides matching TRBD1. Germline-derived CDR1 and CDR2 are SGHDT and YYEEEE. V dropped 4 bases and J dropped 2; count of bases not matched to a gene: 4. The CDR3 length is 15 residues. The CDR3 region has the DNA TGTGCCAGCAGCATTGGGACAGGGGGCCCCTACGAGCAGTACTTC. As protein: CASSIGTGGPYEQYF.

This clone was picked up one time. The V call is TRBV9, the J call TRBJ2-1; D not resolved. Germline V gene lookup returns CDR1 SGDLS and CDR2 YYNGEE. CDR3 size: 14 residues. The V end was cut by 3 bases, the J end by 3 bases, with 10 bases between. The CDR3 DNA is TGTGCCAGCAGCGGGTGGGCCAACTACAATGAGCAGTTCTTC. It codes for CASSGWANYNEQFF.

The J gene is TRBJ2-7, the V gene TRBV6-5; D possibly corresponds to TRBD1 (5 bases). Germline CDR1 MNHEY, CDR2 SVGAGI. V dropped 6 bases and J dropped 3 bases, with 18 bases sitting between them. The CDR3 covers 15 residues. In nucleotides, the CDR3 is TGTGCCAGCAGGGGGCCCCCGCAAAGGGACTACGAGCAGTACTTC. Residues: CASRGPPQRDYEQYF.

This clone occurred once. V and J are TRBV12-3 or TRBV12-4 and TRBJ1-1; D perhaps matches TRBD1 (6 bases). CDR3 length: 13 residues. The V end lost 7 bases, the J end lost 6 bases, and 15 bases lay between the germline ends. CDR3 in amino acids: CASNPGEGAEAFF. As DNA, the CDR3 is TGTGCCAGCAACCCAGGGGAAGGAGCTGAAGCTTTCTTT.

The chain couples TRBV7-2 to TRBJ2-7, with TRBD2 identical over 8 bases. V shed 5 bases, J shed 4 bases, and the junction held 10 bases outside the gene matches. CDR3 length: 15 amino acids. Germline V gene lookup returns CDR1 SGHTA and CDR2 FQGNSA. In nucleotides, the CDR3 is TGTGCCAGCAGCCCCGGGGGGGGGCAGGGGTACGAGCAGTACTTC. The encoded protein is CASSPGGGQGYEQYF.

This chain connects TRBV27 to TRBJ2-1; the D gene is possibly TRBD2 (5 bases). The CDR3 has 13 amino acids. V was clipped by 5 bases and J by 8 bases, with 13 bases between them. The germline V gene encodes CDR1 MNHEY and CDR2 SMNVEV (reference sequence). The CDR3 DNA follows: TGTGCCAGCAGTCAAACTAGTGTCCATGAGCAGTTCTTC. As protein: CASSQTSVHEQFF.

The gene calls are TRBV3-1 (or the pseudogene TRBV3-2) and TRBJ2-1; 7 nucleotides agree with TRBD1. CDR1 is LGHDT and CDR2 is YNNKEL in the germline V gene (reference sequence). The CDR3 loop spans 15 amino acids. Trimming cost V 2 bases and J 8 bases; bases outside gene matches: 9. As DNA, the CDR3 is TGTGCCAGCAGCCAACCGACAGGGAGCAGCGATGAGCAGTTCTTC. Its protein product is CASSQPTGSSDEQFF.

The rearrangement links TRBV29-1 to TRBJ2-1, with 9 positions matching TRBD2. CDR3 size: 15 residues. V lost 0 bases and J lost 4; bases outside the gene matches: 4. From germline, CDR1 is SQVTM and CDR2 ANQGSEA. This chain's CDR3 is CSVEDFLAGYNEQFF. The CDR3 DNA sequence: TGCAGCGTTGAAGACTTCCTAGCGGGGTACAATGAGCAGTTCTTC.

This clone was seen more than once but under ten times. The V and J genes are TRBV6-4 and TRBJ1-2; D unresolved. Trimming removed 6 bases at V and 3 bases at J, with 8 bases between. The CDR3 has 12 residues. CDR1 is MRHNA and CDR2 is SNTAGT in the germline V gene. The CDR3 coding sequence is TGTGCCAGCAGCTTTATTTACTATGGCTACACCTTC. The encoded protein is CASSFIYYGYTF.

This chain joins TRBV6-5 and TRBJ2-7; maybe TRBD1 (6 bases). Trimming stripped 6 bases from V and 4 bases from J, with 10 bases between. The CDR3 contains 12 residues. Germline assignment: CDR1 MNHEY and CDR2 SVGAGI. The CDR3 spells CASSHREYEQYF. Written as DNA, the CDR3 is TGTGCCAGCAGCCACAGGGAATACGAGCAGTACTTC.

The chain carries TRBV24-1 and TRBJ2-3; D may be TRBD1 (5 bases). The V end lost 1 base, the J end lost 1 base, and 11 bases lay between the germline ends. Germline lookup yields CDR1 KGHDR and CDR2 SFDVKD. The CDR3 is 16 amino acids. CDR3 amino acids: CATSDFGQGGTDTQYF. In DNA, the CDR3 is TGTGCCACCAGTGATTTTGGCCAGGGTGGCACAGATACGCAGTATTTT.

The rearrangement joins TRBV19 to TRBJ2-1; 8 nucleotides match TRBD2. V trimming: 3 bases; J trimming: 4 bases; junction bases outside the gene matches: 5. The CDR3 loop spans 15 amino acids. In germline, CDR1 is LNHDA, CDR2 SQIVND (reference sequence). CDR3 bases: TGTGCCAGTAGTATGTTACTAGCGGAATACAATGAGCAGTTCTTC. It specifies CASSMLLAEYNEQFF.

The genes are TRBV28 and TRBJ1-2; D ambiguous. CDR1 MDHEN and CDR2 SYDVKM come from the germline V gene. The CDR3 runs to 16 residues. The V and J ends lost 2 bases and 3 bases respectively, with 16 bases between them. The CDR3 region is CASSLPTEAADYGYTF. The CDR3 coding sequence is TGTGCCAGCAGTTTACCAACGGAGGCGGCGGACTATGGCTACACCTTC.

The chain links TRBV7-9 to TRBJ2-7; 7 positions match TRBD1. The junction had 5 bases not matched to a gene; V was cut back by 0 bases and J by 3 bases. The CDR3 spans 15 residues. Germline V gene lookup returns CDR1 SEHNR and CDR2 FQNEAQ (reference sequence). CDR3 DNA: TGTGCCAGCAGCTTAGCACAGGGGAATTTCTACGAGCAGTACTTC. Encoded protein: CASSLAQGNFYEQYF.

This chain uses TRBV7-2 with TRBJ1-1, with 8 bases aligning to TRBD1. CDR3 length: 15 amino acids. V shed 5 bases and J 0 bases; nucleotides not matched to a gene: 5. CDR1 and CDR2 (germline): SGHTA, FQGNSA. Written as DNA, the CDR3 is TGTGCCAGCAGCGGACAGGGCAACATGAACACTGAAGCTTTCTTT. It encodes CASSGQGNMNTEAFF.

V usage is TRBV3-1 (or the pseudogene TRBV3-2) and J usage is TRBJ2-5; 9 nucleotides align to TRBD1. Germline V gives CDR1 LGHDT, CDR2 YNNKEL (reference sequence). The CDR3 has 17 residues. V lost 0 bases to trimming and J lost 3 bases; unmatched junction nucleotides: 8. CDR3 nucleotides: TGTGCCAGCAGCCAAGAACCCGAGACAGGGGGTGAAGAGACCCAGTACTTC. It encodes CASSQEPETGGEETQYF.

The chain couples TRBV28 to TRBJ2-7; 10 bases line up with TRBD2. The CDR3 is made up of 15 amino acids. Germline CDR1 reads MDHEN; CDR2 reads SYDVKM. V gave up 1 base and J gave up 2 bases; unmatched junction bases: 2. As DNA, the CDR3 is TGTGCCAGCAGTTTATTCGGACTAGCGGCCTACGAGCAGTACTTC. Its translation is CASSLFGLAAYEQYF.